What follows is one T cell receptor beta chain and its context. Which antigen it targets is not known. No much larger clone exists at a distance of one base, and base qualities are not known. From the cysteine up to the phenylalanine, the CDR3 has a length of 15 residues. Only the CDR3 DNA is retained, 45 bases long and in frame from the first base. The germline V gene gives CDR1 as LGHNA and CDR2 as YNFKEQ. Unmatched junction bases come to 2, with V trimmed by 4 bases and J by 3 bases. Whole blood was collected in K2EDTA tubes by collaborating institutions according to the institutions' own protocols. For TCRbeta analysis, collaborator samples were shipped as frozen whole blood, as isolated PBMCs, or as DNA extracted from either sample type. The immunoSEQ Assay, a bias-controlled multiplex PCR, was used to amplify TCRbeta CDR3 regions from genomic DNA. As for the authors' bioinformatics: Nucleated cell counts per sample were estimated from amplification of reference gene primers within the assay. To quantify the absolute abundance of each unique TCRbeta CDR3 rearrangement, sequence reads were collapsed and filtered. For each sample, productive Simpson clonality was calculated as the square root of Simpson's diversity index over productive rearrangements. What TCRdb holds here is the immuneACCESS table cut down to in-frame rearrangements. Part of the clones is not present; checked against another copy, under half of the missing clones reflect an unresolved V gene, and the others are unexplained. That table is the source of V, J and clone size, and D and trimming were worked out from the DNA. This sample holds 200,000 to 250,000 clones; around 88% were observed only once. The biggest ten clones account for 1.5% of the sample.

The data stem from a study of blood T cell repertoires in COVID-19 (TCRdb year 2020). Background on the whole study: The collaborator samples originated in the United States, Italy and Spain and spanned the acute and convalescent phases of COVID-19. The prospective study material was composed of cDNA or gDNA derived from T cells, B-cell-depleted T cells, or PBMCs. The dataset comprised deeply sampled blood TCRbeta repertoires from subjects exposed to, actively infected with, or recovered from COVID-19. The repertoires were made available in a free public database intended to serve as a resource for research on the immune response to SARS-CoV-2. The samples were drawn from two sources: the first 160 participants of the ongoing ImmuneRACE study, and fewer than 1,500 subjects contributed by 6 global collaborators. Where HLA class I and class II types were available, the types were taken from metadata supplied by the sample provider, not from assay-based typing. Nearly every sample came with metadata listing a de-identified subject ID, COVID-19 status, age in years and sex.

The full study reports these points: How much clinical and demographic metadata was included differed by source and by participant, and the metadata was provided uncurated.

The TCR originated in a man between 18 and 29 years old with active or convalescent COVID-19. Input material: peripheral blood. The chain couples TRBV4-2 to TRBJ2-5; 13 junctional bases match TRBD2. The CDR3 protein is CASSPTSGREETQYF. The nucleotide sequence reads as follows: TGTGCCAGCAGCCCAACTAGCGGGAGGGAAGAGACCCAGTACTTC.